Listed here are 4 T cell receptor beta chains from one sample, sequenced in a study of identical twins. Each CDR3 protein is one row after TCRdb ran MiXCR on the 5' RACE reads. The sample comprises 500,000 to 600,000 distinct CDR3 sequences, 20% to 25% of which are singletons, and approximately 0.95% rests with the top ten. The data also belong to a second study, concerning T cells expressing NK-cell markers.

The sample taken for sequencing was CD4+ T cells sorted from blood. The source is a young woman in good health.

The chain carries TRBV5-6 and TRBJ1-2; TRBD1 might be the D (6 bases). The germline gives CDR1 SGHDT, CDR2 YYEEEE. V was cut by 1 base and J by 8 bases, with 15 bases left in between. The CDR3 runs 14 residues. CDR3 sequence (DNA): TGTGCCAGCAGCTTGCCCGGGACACTTAGCGGCTACACCTTC. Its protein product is CASSLPGTLSGYTF. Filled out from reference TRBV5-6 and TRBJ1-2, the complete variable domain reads DAGVTQSPTHLIKTRGQQVTLRCSPKSGHDTVSWYQQALGQGPQFIFQYYEEEERQRGNFPDRFSGHQFPNYSSELNVNALLLGDSALYLCASSLPGTLSGYTFGSGTRLTVV.

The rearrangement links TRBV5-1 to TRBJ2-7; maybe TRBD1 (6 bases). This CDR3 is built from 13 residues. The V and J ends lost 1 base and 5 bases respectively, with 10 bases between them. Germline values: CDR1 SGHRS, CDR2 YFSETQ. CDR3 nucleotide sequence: TGCGCCAGCAGCTTGTTCTCAGGGGACGAGCAGTACTTC. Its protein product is CASSLFSGDEQYF.

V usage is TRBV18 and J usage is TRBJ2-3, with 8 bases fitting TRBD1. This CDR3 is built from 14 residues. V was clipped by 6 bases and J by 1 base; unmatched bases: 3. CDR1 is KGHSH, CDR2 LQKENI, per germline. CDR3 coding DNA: TGTGCCAGCTCGGGACAGGAGGGCACAGATACGCAGTATTTT. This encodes CASSGQEGTDTQYF.

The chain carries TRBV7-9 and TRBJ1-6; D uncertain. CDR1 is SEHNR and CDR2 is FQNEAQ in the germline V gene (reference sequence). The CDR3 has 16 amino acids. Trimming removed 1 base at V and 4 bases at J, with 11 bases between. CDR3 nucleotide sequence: TGTGCCAGCAGCTTAGACCCCGTCGGGTATAATTCACCCCTCCACTTT. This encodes CASSLDPVGYNSPLHF.